A single TCR beta chain is shown here with its context. The CDR3 totals 15 residues. Germline CDR1 is GTSNPN and CDR2 is SVGIG (reference sequence). With V trimmed by 3 bases and J by 7 bases, 7 bases remained unmatched. These data belong to a study of blood T cell repertoires in COVID-19. Study-level information: PBMCs, B-cell-depleted T cells, or T cells were the source of the cDNA or gDNA that made up the material.

Libraries were prepared by immunoSEQ multiplex PCR; TCRdb keeps only in-frame clonotypes and omits some of them. The table includes a few hundred thousand clones, 86% detected once. Sequencing was performed on peripheral blood. This chain uses TRBV30 with TRBJ2-1; 12 bases are a match to TRBD2. This clonotype was sampled from a young man with active or convalescent COVID-19. CDR3 DNA sequence: TGTGCCTGGAGCCCGGGACTAGCGGGTAAAAATGAGCAGTTCTTC. Translation: CAWSPGLAGKNEQFF. The full variable domain, completed using reference TRBV30 and TRBJ2-1, is SQTIHQWPATLVQPVGSPLSLECTVEGTSNPNLYWYRQAAGRGLQLLFYSVGIGQISSEVPQNLSASRPQDRQFILSSKKLLLSDSGFYLCAWSPGLAGKNEQFFGPGTRLTVL.